The 3 T cell receptor beta chains reported below all come from one sample, sequenced in a study of cytomegalovirus exposure and HLA in healthy donors. The study ran its PCR with 60 Vbeta and 13 Jbeta primers. Repertoires were generated with immunoSEQ multiplex PCR, while TCRdb's copy carries only in-frame clones and drops some. The data hold approximately 170,000 clones, with roughly four fifths observed a single time. Sequencing used PBMCs. These receptors were collected from a man aged 35 to 55 in good health and CMV-seronegative.

This chain links TRBV5-1 with TRBJ2-7; 7 bases map to TRBD1. Germline V gene lookup returns CDR1 SGHRS and CDR2 YFSETQ. The CDR3 runs 14 residues. Trimming removed 0 bases from V and 3 bases from J; junction bases left unmatched: 3. CDR3 loop: CASSLAGQIYEQYF. CDR3 nucleotides: TGCGCCAGCAGCTTGGCGGGACAGATCTACGAGCAGTACTTC.

The chain employs TRBV7-2 and TRBJ1-1, with a possible D match to TRBD1 (5 bases). Per the germline V gene, CDR1 is SGHTA and CDR2 is FQGNSA. Trimming shortened V by 1 base and J by 1 base, and 10 bases separated the two germline ends. This CDR3 contains 15 residues. The CDR3 is CASSLDFGGNTEAFF. Here the CDR3 DNA reads TGTGCCAGCAGCTTAGATTTCGGGGGGAACACTGAAGCTTTCTTT.

This chain links TRBV29-1 with TRBJ1-4; 7 bases align to TRBD1. Germline CDR1 SQVTM, CDR2 ANQGSEA. Trimming took 4 bases from V and 7 from J; bases not matched to a gene: 6. This CDR3 spans 13 amino acids. The CDR3 DNA is TGCAGCGTTGTCACCGACAGGGCTGAAAAACTGTTTTTT. Encoded protein: CSVVTDRAEKLFF.